Presented here are 21 T cell receptor beta chains from one specimen sequenced in a study of T cell responses to AZD1222 COVID-19 vaccine. Some clones are missing from TCRdb's copy, which holds only in-frame ones; the method was immunoSEQ multiplex PCR. This table has approximately 190,000 clones, about nine tenths appearing once. This specimen consisted of peripheral blood, obtained on day 0 of AZD1222 vaccination. The receptors originated from an adult in good health.

V usage is TRBV7-8 and J usage is TRBJ2-3, with D perhaps TRBD2 (7 bases). The CDR3 runs 17 residues. V was clipped by 0 bases and J by 2 bases, with 15 bases between them. Germline V gene sequence: CDR1 SGHVS, CDR2 FQNEAQ. CDR3 loop: CASSLALAGADTDTQYF. DNA for the CDR3: TGTGCCAGCAGCTTAGCACTCGCGGGGGCTGACACAGATACGCAGTATTTT.

As to this clone: Other DNA sequences in the same sample also yield this CDR3. Here the CDR3 reads CASRDRLAKNIQYF. The CDR3 DNA is TGTGCCAGTAGGGACAGACTAGCCAAAAACATTCAGTACTTC. The rearrangement links TRBV19 to TRBJ2-4; TRBD1 might be the D (6 bases). Germline V gives CDR1 LNHDA, CDR2 SQIVND (reference sequence). Deletions cut 6 bases from V and 0 bases from J, with 9 bases between. This CDR3 is built from 14 residues.

This rearrangement joins TRBV28 to TRBJ1-4, with unresolved D. This CDR3 contains 14 residues. The V and J ends lost 4 bases and 8 bases respectively, with 14 bases between them. Germline-derived CDR1 and CDR2 are MDHEN and SYDVKM. The CDR3 DNA is TGTGCCAGCAGTTATCACCCAAGAGGGGAAAAACTGTTTTTT. Protein sequence: CASSYHPRGEKLFF.

The V call is TRBV10-2, the J call TRBJ2-5, with 7 bases matching TRBD2. With V trimmed by 4 bases and J by 4 bases, 0 bases remained unmatched. CDR1 and CDR2 (germline): WSHSY, SAAADI. CDR3 length equals 12 residues. The CDR3 region has the DNA TGCGCCAGCAGTGTAGCGGGAGAGACCCAGTACTTC. It yields the protein CASSVAGETQYF.

This rearrangement joins TRBV4-2 to TRBJ2-3; TRBD1 matches 10 bases. With 1 base clipped from V and 6 bases from J, the junction kept 7 bases outside the gene matches. Looked up from germline, CDR1 is LGHNA and CDR2 is YNFKEQ. The CDR3 has 16 residues. The CDR3 loop reads CASSQVFGTGVDTQYF. The DNA of the CDR3 is TGTGCCAGCAGCCAAGTCTTCGGGACAGGGGTTGATACGCAGTATTTT.

The CDR3 sequence is CASMSGVNTEAFF. CDR3 DNA sequence: TGTGCCAGCATGTCGGGTGTGAACACTGAAGCTTTCTTT. V usage is TRBV28 and J usage is TRBJ1-1, with no clear D. V gave up 7 bases and J gave up 0 bases, with 9 bases separating them. The germline CDR1 and CDR2 sequences are MDHEN and SYDVKM. The CDR3 is 13 amino acids.

The chain has TRBV5-4 and TRBJ2-1; TRBD1 is a possible D gene (6 bases). CDR1 is SGHNT, CDR2 YYREEE, per germline (reference sequence). The V gene lost 4 bases and the J gene lost 5 bases, with 16 bases spanning the gap. CDR3 size: 15 residues. CDR3 coding DNA: TGTGCCAGCAGCCCGATGGGGGCTGCCCACAATGAGCAGTTCTTC. Residues: CASSPMGAAHNEQFF. The variable domain in full, completed from reference TRBV5-4 and TRBJ2-1, reads ETGVTQSPTHLIKTRGQQVTLRCSSQSGHNTVSWYQQALGQGPQFIFQYYREEENGRGNFPPRFSGLQFPNYSSELNVNALELDDSALYLCASSPMGAAHNEQFFGPGTRLTVL.

The chain combines TRBV7-2 with TRBJ2-7, with D possibly TRBD2 on 5 matching bases. In germline, CDR1 is SGHTA, CDR2 FQGNSA. The V end was cut by 2 bases, the J end by 3 bases, with 14 bases between. This CDR3 comprises 15 residues. CDR3 amino acids: CASSLNQRKDYEQYF. As DNA, the CDR3 is TGTGCCAGCAGCTTAAATCAGCGGAAAGACTACGAGCAGTACTTC. Together with reference TRBV7-2 and TRBJ2-7, the CDR3 gives the full variable domain: GAGVSQSPSNKVTEKGKDVELRCDPISGHTALYWYRQSLGQGLEFLIYFQGNSAPDKSGLPSDRFSAERTGGSVSTLTIQRTQQEDSAVYLCASSLNQRKDYEQYFGPGTRLTVT.

This chain connects TRBV3-1 (or the pseudogene TRBV3-2) to TRBJ2-5; unclear D gene. V was trimmed by 0 bases and J by 4 bases, leaving 12 bases between them. This CDR3 region has 15 residues. Germline-derived CDR1 and CDR2 are LGHDT and YNNKEL (reference sequence). The CDR3 reads CASSQDGRTPETQYF. In nucleotides, the CDR3 is TGTGCCAGCAGCCAAGATGGTCGGACGCCAGAGACCCAGTACTTC.

The chain uses TRBV27 and TRBJ2-1; D not certain. Trimming took 0 bases from V and 2 from J, leaving 8 bases between them. Germline V gene sequence: CDR1 MNHEY, CDR2 SMNVEV (reference sequence). This CDR3 has 15 residues. CDR3 protein: CASSLSPPAYNEQFF. CDR3 sequence (DNA): TGTGCCAGCAGTTTATCGCCACCGGCCTACAATGAGCAGTTCTTC.

The J gene is TRBJ2-1, the V gene TRBV27; 8 bases fit TRBD2. The CDR3 consists of 16 residues. The J segment lost 7 bases and the V segment lost 1 base, leaving 9 bases of the junction unmatched. Germline CDR1 and CDR2: MNHEY and SMNVEV (reference sequence). DNA of the CDR3: TGTGCCAGCAGTTTATTACTAGCGGTAAAGGGGAATGAGCAGTTCTTC. This translates into CASSLLLAVKGNEQFF.

The chain carries TRBV10-1 and TRBJ2-5, with TRBD2 as a possible D gene (5 bases). In germline, CDR1 is WNHNN, CDR2 SYGVQD (reference sequence). This CDR3 region has 15 residues. V gave up 5 bases and J gave up 2 bases, with 15 bases separating them. The CDR3 sequence is CASSFSVGEQETQYF. In DNA form, the CDR3 reads TGCGCCAGCAGTTTTTCCGTGGGAGAACAAGAGACCCAGTACTTC.

This chain uses TRBV7-8 with TRBJ1-4; no clear D gene. Per germline, CDR1 SGHVS and CDR2 FQNEAQ. V lost 3 bases and J 0 bases, leaving 20 bases between the germline ends. This CDR3 is 19 amino acids long. CDR3: CASSFDFLGSETTNEKLFF. DNA of the CDR3: TGTGCCAGCAGCTTTGATTTCTTGGGGTCAGAGACAACTAATGAAAAACTGTTTTTT.

The sample holds one count of this clone. V is TRBV10-3 and J is TRBJ1-1; the D gene is possibly TRBD1 (6 bases). V dropped 10 bases and J dropped 1 base, with 19 bases sitting between them. CDR3 length equals 15 residues. Looked up from germline, CDR1 is ENHRY and CDR2 is SYGVKD. In DNA form, the CDR3 reads TGTGCCACCAACAGGGCAGGAGGGGCGAACACTGAAGCTTTCTTT. Protein: CATNRAGGANTEAFF.

The chain links TRBV7-6 to TRBJ1-2, with D possibly being TRBD1 (6 bases). V was cut by 5 bases and J by 5 bases, with 15 bases left in between. Germline V gives CDR1 SGHVS, CDR2 FNYEAQ. This CDR3 is 14 amino acids long. CDR3 protein: CASSPQNRDYGYTF. The CDR3 region has the DNA TGTGCCAGCAGCCCTCAAAACAGGGATTATGGCTACACCTTC.

The chain joins TRBV15 to TRBJ2-1, with 10 bases lining up with TRBD2. The CDR3 is 18 residues long. Germline V gene lookup returns CDR1 LNHNV and CDR2 YYDKDF (reference sequence). The V segment lost 1 base and the J segment 8 bases; nucleotides outside the gene matches: 14. CDR3 DNA: TGTGCCACCAGCAGAGTGAGATCCGGTAGCGGGAGGAGCTATGAGCAGTTCTTC. This gives the protein CATSRVRSGSGRSYEQFF.

J is TRBJ2-2 and V is TRBV9, with 9 bases matching TRBD1. The CDR3 spans 15 residues. The V and J ends lost 2 bases and 3 bases, in that order; junction bases with no gene match: 2. Germline CDR1 SGDLS, CDR2 YYNGEE. CDR3 DNA sequence: TGTGCCAGCAGCGTCAGACAGGGGGACACCGGGGAGCTGTTTTTT. As protein: CASSVRQGDTGELFF.

This clone was counted once. This chain connects TRBV27 to TRBJ2-2; 7 nucleotides agree with TRBD1. CDR1 MNHEY and CDR2 SMNVEV come from the germline V gene (reference sequence). Unmatched junction bases numbered 8, after V lost 6 bases and J lost 1 base. This CDR3 contains 16 residues. DNA for the CDR3: TGTGCCAGCAGGAACACCCGGACAGGGAACACCGGGGAGCTGTTTTTT. It specifies CASRNTRTGNTGELFF.

The CDR3 bases are TGTGCCAGCAGTTTCGATAGCAATCAGCCCCAGCATTTT. Protein product: CASSFDSNQPQHF. V and J are TRBV28 and TRBJ1-5; D is uncertain. Germline V CDR1 and CDR2: MDHEN, SYDVKM. Trimming took 3 bases from V and 0 from J, leaving 3 bases between them. This CDR3 has 13 residues.

J is TRBJ2-7 and V is TRBV6-2 or TRBV6-3; 8 positions match TRBD2. Germline lookup yields CDR1 MNHEY and CDR2 SVGEGT. The CDR3 totals 17 residues. The J segment lost 0 bases and the V segment lost 5 bases, leaving 12 bases of the junction unmatched. In DNA, the CDR3 is TGTGCCAGCAGTCCGTTGGCCGGGCGGGGGGACTCCTACGAGCAGTACTTC. Translation: CASSPLAGRGDSYEQYF.

This chain links TRBV7-9 with TRBJ1-2; 9 bases align to TRBD1. With 5 bases clipped from V and 3 bases from J, the junction kept 4 bases outside the gene matches. Per germline, CDR1 SEHNR and CDR2 FQNEAQ (reference sequence). This CDR3 is built from 14 residues. This CDR3 reads CASSRTGEDYGYTF. CDR3 DNA: TGTGCCAGCAGCCGGACAGGGGAGGACTATGGCTACACCTTC.